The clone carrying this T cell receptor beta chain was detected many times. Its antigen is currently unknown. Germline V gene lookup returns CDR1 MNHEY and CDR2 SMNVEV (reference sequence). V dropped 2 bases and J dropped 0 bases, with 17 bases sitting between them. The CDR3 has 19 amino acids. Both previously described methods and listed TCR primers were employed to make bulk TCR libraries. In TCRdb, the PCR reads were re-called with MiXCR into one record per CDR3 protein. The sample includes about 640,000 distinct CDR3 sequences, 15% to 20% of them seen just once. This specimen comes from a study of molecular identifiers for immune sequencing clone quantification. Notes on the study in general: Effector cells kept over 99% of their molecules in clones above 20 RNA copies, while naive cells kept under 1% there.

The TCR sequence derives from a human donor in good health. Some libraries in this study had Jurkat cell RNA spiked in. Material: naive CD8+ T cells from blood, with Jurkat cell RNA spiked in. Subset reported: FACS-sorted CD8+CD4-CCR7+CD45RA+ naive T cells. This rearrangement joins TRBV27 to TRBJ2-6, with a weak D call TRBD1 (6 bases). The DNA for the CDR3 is TGTGCCAGCAGTTTAAATCCCACAGGGTACCTCTCTGGGGCCAACGTCCTGACTTTC. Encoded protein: CASSLNPTGYLSGANVLTF.